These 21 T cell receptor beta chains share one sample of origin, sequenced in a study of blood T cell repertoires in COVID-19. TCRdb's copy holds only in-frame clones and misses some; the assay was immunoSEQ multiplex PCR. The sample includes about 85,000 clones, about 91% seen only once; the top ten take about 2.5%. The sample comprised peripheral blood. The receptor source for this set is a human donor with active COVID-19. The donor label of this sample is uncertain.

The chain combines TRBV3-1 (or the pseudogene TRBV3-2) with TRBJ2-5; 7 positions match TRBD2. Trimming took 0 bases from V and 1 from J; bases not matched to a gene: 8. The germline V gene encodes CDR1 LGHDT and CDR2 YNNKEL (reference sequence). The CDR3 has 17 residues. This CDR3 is CASSQDRLAFGQETQYF. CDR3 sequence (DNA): TGTGCCAGCAGCCAAGACCGACTAGCCTTCGGCCAAGAGACCCAGTACTTC.

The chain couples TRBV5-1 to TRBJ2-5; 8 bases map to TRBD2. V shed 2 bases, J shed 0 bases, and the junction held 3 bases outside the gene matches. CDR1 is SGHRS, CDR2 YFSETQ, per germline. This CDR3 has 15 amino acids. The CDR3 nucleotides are TGCGCCAGCAGCTTAGCGGGGGTAAACCAAGAGACCCAGTACTTC. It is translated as CASSLAGVNQETQYF.

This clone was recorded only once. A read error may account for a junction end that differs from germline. The CDR3 bases are TGTGCCAGCTCGACGGGACAGGGAGCCCATTTT. It specifies CASSTGQGAHF. The chain carries TRBV18 and TRBJ2-3, with 9 bases aligning to TRBD1. This CDR3 has 11 residues. The germline gives CDR1 KGHSH, CDR2 LQKENI.

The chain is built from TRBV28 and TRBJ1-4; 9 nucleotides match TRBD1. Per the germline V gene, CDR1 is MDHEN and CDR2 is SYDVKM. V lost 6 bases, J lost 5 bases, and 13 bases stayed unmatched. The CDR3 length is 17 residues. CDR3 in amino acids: CASSTGGQGSSNEKLFF. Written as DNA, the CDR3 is TGTGCCAGCAGCACGGGCGGACAGGGGAGTTCCAATGAAAAACTGTTTTTT.

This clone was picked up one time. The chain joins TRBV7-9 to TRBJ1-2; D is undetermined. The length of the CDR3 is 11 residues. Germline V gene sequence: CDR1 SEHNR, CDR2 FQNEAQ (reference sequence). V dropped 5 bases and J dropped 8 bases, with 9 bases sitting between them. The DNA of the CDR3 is TGTGCCAGCAGCCGAGAGGAAGGCTACACCTTC. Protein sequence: CASSREEGYTF.

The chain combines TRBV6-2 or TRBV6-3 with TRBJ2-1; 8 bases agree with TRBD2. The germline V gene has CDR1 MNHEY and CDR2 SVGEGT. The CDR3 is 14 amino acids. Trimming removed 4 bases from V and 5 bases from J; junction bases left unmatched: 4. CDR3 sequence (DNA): TGTGCCAGCAGTTCGGGGGGGCCGGACAATGAGCAGTTCTTC. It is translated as CASSSGGPDNEQFF.

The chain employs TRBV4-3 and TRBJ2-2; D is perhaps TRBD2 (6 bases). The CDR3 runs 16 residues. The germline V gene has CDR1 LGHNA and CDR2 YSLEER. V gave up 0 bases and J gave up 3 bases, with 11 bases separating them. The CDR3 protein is CASSQDRDWDTGELFF. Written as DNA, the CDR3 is TGCGCCAGCAGCCAAGATCGGGACTGGGACACCGGGGAGCTGTTTTTT.

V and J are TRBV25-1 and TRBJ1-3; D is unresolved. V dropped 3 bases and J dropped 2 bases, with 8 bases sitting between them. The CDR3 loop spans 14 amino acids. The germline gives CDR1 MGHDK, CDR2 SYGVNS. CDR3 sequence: CASSDVSAGNTIYF. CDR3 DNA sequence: TGTGCCAGCAGTGATGTATCGGCTGGAAACACCATATATTTT.

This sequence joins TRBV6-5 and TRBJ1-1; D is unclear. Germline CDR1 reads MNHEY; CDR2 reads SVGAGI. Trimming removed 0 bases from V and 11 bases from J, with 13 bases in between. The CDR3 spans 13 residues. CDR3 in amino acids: CASSYSGQTRAFF. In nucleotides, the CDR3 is TGTGCCAGCAGTTACTCCGGGCAGACTAGGGCTTTCTTT.

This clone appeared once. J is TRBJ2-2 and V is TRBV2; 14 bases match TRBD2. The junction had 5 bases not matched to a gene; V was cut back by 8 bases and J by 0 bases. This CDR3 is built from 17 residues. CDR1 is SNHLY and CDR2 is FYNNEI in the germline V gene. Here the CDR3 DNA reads TGTGCCAGCGAGGGACTAGCGGGGGTCGCGAACACCGGGGAGCTGTTTTTT. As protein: CASEGLAGVANTGELFF.

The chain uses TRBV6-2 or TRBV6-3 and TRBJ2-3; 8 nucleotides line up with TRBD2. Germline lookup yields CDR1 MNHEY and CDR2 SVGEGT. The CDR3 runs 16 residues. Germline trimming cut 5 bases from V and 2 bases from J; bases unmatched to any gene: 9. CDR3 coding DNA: TGTGCCAGCAGTGGCCGCGGGGGGCTCCTCACAGATACGCAGTATTTT. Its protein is CASSGRGGLLTDTQYF.

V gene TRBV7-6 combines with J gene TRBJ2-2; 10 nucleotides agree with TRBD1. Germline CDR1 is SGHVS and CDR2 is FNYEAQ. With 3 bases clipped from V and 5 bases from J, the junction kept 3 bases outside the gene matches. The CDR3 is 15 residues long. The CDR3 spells CASSFDRGRTGELFF. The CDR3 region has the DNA TGTGCCAGCAGCTTCGACAGGGGGCGAACCGGGGAGCTGTTTTTT.

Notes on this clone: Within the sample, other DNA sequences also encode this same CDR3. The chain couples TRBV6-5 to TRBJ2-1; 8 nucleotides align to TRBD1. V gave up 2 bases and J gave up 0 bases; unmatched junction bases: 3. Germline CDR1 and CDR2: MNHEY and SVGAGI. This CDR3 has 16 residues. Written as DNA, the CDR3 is TGTGCCAGCAGTTACCGAACAGGGGGCTCCTACAATGAGCAGTTCTTC. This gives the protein CASSYRTGGSYNEQFF.

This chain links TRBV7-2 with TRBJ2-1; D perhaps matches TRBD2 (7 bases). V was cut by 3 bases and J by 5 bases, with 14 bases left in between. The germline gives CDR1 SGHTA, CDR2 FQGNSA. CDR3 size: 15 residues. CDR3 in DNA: TGTGCCAGCAGCTTGGAGGGGGGGCCGGACAATGAGCAGTTCTTC. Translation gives CASSLEGGPDNEQFF.

The DNA for the CDR3 is TGCAGCGATTGGATGGCAGGGATGAACACTGAAGCTTTCTTT. It yields the protein CSDWMAGMNTEAFF. The chain combines TRBV29-1 with TRBJ1-1; perhaps TRBD1 as D (5 bases). Trimming left V 7 bases short and J 0 bases short, with 15 bases between. CDR3 length equals 14 residues. Germline CDR1 and CDR2: SQVTM and ANQGSEA.

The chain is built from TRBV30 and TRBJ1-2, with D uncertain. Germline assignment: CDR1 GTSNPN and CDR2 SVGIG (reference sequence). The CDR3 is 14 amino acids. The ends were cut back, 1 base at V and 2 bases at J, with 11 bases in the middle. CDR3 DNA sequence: TGTGCCTGGAGTGGTGACGGGAAAAACTATGGCTACACCTTC. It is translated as CAWSGDGKNYGYTF.

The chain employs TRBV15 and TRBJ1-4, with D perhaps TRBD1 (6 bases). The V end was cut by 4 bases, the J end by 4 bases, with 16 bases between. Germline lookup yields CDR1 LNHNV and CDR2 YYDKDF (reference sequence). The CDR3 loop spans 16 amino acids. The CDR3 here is CATSITTGHINEKLFF. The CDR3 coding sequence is TGTGCCACCAGCATTACCACGGGACATATTAATGAAAAACTGTTTTTT.

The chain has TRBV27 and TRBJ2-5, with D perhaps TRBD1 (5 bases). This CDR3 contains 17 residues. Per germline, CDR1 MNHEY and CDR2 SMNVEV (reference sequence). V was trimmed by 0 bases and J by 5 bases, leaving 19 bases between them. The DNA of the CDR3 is TGTGCCAGCAGTTTATCACCGGTGGGGATAGGGGTGGAGACCCAGTACTTC. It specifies CASSLSPVGIGVETQYF.

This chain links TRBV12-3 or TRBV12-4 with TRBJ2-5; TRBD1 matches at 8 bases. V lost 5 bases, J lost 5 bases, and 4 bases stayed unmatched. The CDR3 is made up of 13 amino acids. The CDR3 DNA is TGTGCCAGCAGTCCGGACAGGGAGGAGACCCAGTACTTC. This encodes CASSPDREETQYF.

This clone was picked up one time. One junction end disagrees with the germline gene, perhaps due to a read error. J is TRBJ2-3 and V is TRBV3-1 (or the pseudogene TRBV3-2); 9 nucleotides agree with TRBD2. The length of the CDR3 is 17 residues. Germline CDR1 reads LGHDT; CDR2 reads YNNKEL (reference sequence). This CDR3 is CASSLRSGGTFTDTQYF. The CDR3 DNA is TGTGCGAGCAGCCTCCGCAGCGGGGGGACATTCACAGATACGCAGTATTTT.

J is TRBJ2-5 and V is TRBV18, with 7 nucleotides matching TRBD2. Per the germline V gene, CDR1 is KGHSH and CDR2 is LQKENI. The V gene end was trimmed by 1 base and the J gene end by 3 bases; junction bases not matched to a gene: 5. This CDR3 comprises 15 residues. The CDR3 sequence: CASSPHPGREETQYF. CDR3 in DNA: TGTGCCAGCTCACCACATCCAGGGAGGGAAGAGACCCAGTACTTC.